What follows is one T cell receptor beta chain and its context. Produced via immunoSEQ multiplex PCR; TCRdb's table is partial and in-frame only. Of about 190,000 clones listed, around 85% are singletons. The data derive from a study of blood T cell repertoires in COVID-19. Background on the study: COVID-19 samples collected from the United States, Italy and Spain covered acute and convalescent phases. T cells, B-cell-depleted T cells, or PBMCs supplied cDNA or gDNA.

V was pared by 8 bases and J by 3 bases, with 7 bases of the junction left unmatched. CDR1 and CDR2 (germline): SNHLY, FYNNEI. The length of the CDR3 is 15 residues. The source of this sequence is a woman aged 45-60 years with acute or convalescent COVID-19. The chain uses TRBV2 and TRBJ1-6, with TRBD1 identical over 7 bases. The material sequenced was peripheral blood. The CDR3 spells CASGPRDSYNSPLHF. The CDR3 bases are TGTGCCAGCGGACCACGGGACAGCTATAATTCACCCCTCCACTTT.